A few counts support the clone carrying this T cell receptor (beta chain). These data are taken from a study of regulatory T cells in long-lasting Graves disease. Unmatched junction bases numbered 5, after V lost 7 bases and J lost 2 bases. This CDR3 region has 15 residues. Germline CDR1 reads SGHRS; CDR2 reads YFSETQ. The time point was: persistent/refractory GD, antithyroid drugs over 5 years with positive TRAb. Extracted PBMC RNA gave rise to the TCR library. In building TCR beta libraries, iRepertoire HTBI primers were used together with Arm-PCR of CDR3 regions. TCRdb itself ran the multiplex PCR reads through MiXCR, one entry per CDR3 protein. This table has over 450,000 distinct CDR3 sequences, around a fifth appearing once.

The chain links TRBV5-1 to TRBJ2-5; 13 nucleotides align to TRBD2. The sequenced sample was peripheral blood mononuclear cells (PBMCs), obtained when the disease was refractory, from a patient treated with antithyroid drugs. The TCR comes from a female donor with Graves disease. CDR3 sequence: CASARLAGGQETQYF. As DNA, the CDR3 is TGCGCCAGCGCCCGACTAGCGGGGGGACAAGAGACCCAGTACTTC.